What follows are 26 T cell receptor beta chains derived from one specimen sequenced in a study of shared clonotypes between healthy human individuals. Only in-frame clones appear in the TCRdb table, and some are missing; sequencing was by immunoSEQ multiplex PCR. The repertoire consists of hundreds of thousands of clones, with over 60% occurring once and the leading ten covering about an eighth. Sequenced material: PBMCs. All receptors derive from a woman in her thirties or forties in good health. Some clones in this sample may be carry-over from other donors' samples.

This chain joins TRBV7-2 and TRBJ1-2; D is ambiguous. The V and J ends lost 2 bases and 4 bases respectively, with 11 bases between them. Germline lookup yields CDR1 SGHTA and CDR2 FQGNSA. CDR3 length: 14 amino acids. The CDR3 sequence: CASSLQEWVYGYTF. The DNA of the CDR3 is TGTGCCAGCAGCTTACAGGAGTGGGTCTATGGCTACACCTTC. Supplemented by reference TRBV7-2 and TRBJ1-2, the full variable domain reads GAGVSQSPSNKVTEKGKDVELRCDPISGHTALYWYRQSLGQGLEFLIYFQGNSAPDKSGLPSDRFSAERTGGSVSTLTIQRTQQEDSAVYLCASSLQEWVYGYTFGSGTRLTVV.

The chain links TRBV7-2 to TRBJ2-5; TRBD1 matches at 11 bases. J lost 5 bases, V lost 5 bases, and 4 bases had no gene match. This CDR3 has 14 amino acids. The germline CDR1 and CDR2 sequences are SGHTA and FQGNSA. CDR3 amino acids: CASSRTGGSETQYF. The CDR3 coding sequence is TGTGCCAGCAGCCGGACAGGGGGCTCTGAGACCCAGTACTTC.

The chain has TRBV5-6 and TRBJ1-2, with D hard to call. Trimming took off 2 bases at V and 8 bases at J, with 16 bases between the two ends. This CDR3 is 14 amino acids long. Germline V lookup: CDR1 SGHDT, CDR2 YYEEEE. The CDR3: CASSFPRDGLGYTF. The CDR3 bases are TGTGCCAGCAGCTTCCCGAGAGACGGGTTGGGCTACACCTTC.

This clone was detected many times. Its ends do not fully match the called genes, so a read error is possible. V is TRBV7-7 and J is TRBJ2-5; D is unresolved. Germline V lookup: CDR1 SSHAT, CDR2 FNYEAQ (reference sequence). CDR3 length equals 13 residues. CDR3 DNA sequence: TGTGCTAGCAGCCCTGGGATGAGAGAGACCCAGTACTTC. As protein: CASSPGMRETQYF.

The rearrangement joins TRBV6-6 to TRBJ1-3, with D perhaps TRBD1 (5 bases). Between the trimmed V and J ends, which lost 4 bases and 4 bases, there was a span of 17 bases. The CDR3 loop spans 16 amino acids. Germline lookup yields CDR1 MNHNY and CDR2 SVGAGI (reference sequence). The DNA for the CDR3 is TGTGCCAGCAGTTTCGGGACCGCTGAGCCGGGAAACACCATATATTTT. As protein: CASSFGTAEPGNTIYF.

The V call is TRBV5-6, the J call TRBJ1-5; possibly TRBD1 for D (6 bases). Germline V gene sequence: CDR1 SGHDT, CDR2 YYEEEE. The CDR3 is 14 amino acids. V dropped 3 bases and J dropped 3 bases, with 10 bases sitting between them. The CDR3 bases are TGTGCCAGCAGCTCGACAGGTGACAATCAGCCCCAGCATTTT. It translates to CASSSTGDNQPQHF.

The chain recombines TRBV5-1 with TRBJ2-1, with D maybe TRBD1 (6 bases). This CDR3 comprises 15 residues. The germline V and J ends were trimmed by 4 bases and 5 bases, with 16 bases remaining between them. Germline CDR1 is SGHRS and CDR2 is YFSETQ. CDR3 in amino acids: CASSQPGTTNNEQFF. CDR3 nucleotide sequence: TGCGCCAGCAGCCAACCCGGGACAACCAACAATGAGCAGTTCTTC.

The gene calls are TRBV12-1 and TRBJ2-7; TRBD1, the table's D call, was not compared with the DNA. TRBV12-1 is labeled a pseudogene. The CDR3 extends over 16 amino acids. CDR3 protein: CASSFRQGVSSYEQYF. CDR3 coding DNA: TGTGCCAGCAGCTTTCGACAGGGGGTCAGCTCCTACGAGCAGTACTTC.

The J gene is TRBJ1-2, the V gene TRBV7-8; TRBD1 matches 8 bases. The trim removed 1 base at V and 6 bases at J, leaving 4 bases unmatched. The CDR3 has 14 residues. The germline V gene has CDR1 SGHVS and CDR2 FQNEAQ. In DNA form, the CDR3 reads TGTGCCAGCAGCTTAGAGGACAGGGTAAATGGCTACACCTTC. Its protein is CASSLEDRVNGYTF.

The rearrangement joins TRBV9 to TRBJ2-4; 9 bases agree with TRBD2. The ends lost 0 bases at V and 9 bases at J; junction bases unmatched: 4. This CDR3 contains 14 residues. Germline loops: CDR1 SGDLS, CDR2 YYNGEE. The CDR3 nucleotides read TGTGCCAGCAGCGTAGTTCAAGCGGGGGGCATTCAGTACTTC. It is translated as CASSVVQAGGIQYF.

The rearrangement joins TRBV2 to TRBJ2-4, with D tentatively TRBD1 or TRBD2 (5 bases each). This CDR3 comprises 17 residues. Germline V CDR1 and CDR2: SNHLY, FYNNEI. V shed 6 bases and J shed 0 bases, with 18 bases lying between them. CDR3 loop: CASSLQAYGVAKNIQYF. CDR3 nucleotide sequence: TGTGCCAGCAGCCTACAGGCCTACGGGGTAGCCAAAAACATTCAGTACTTC.

The gene calls are TRBV28 and TRBJ1-1; D perhaps matches TRBD1 (5 bases). The CDR3 spans 17 residues. The V gene's germline CDR1 is MDHEN and CDR2 SYDVKM. Trimming took 3 bases from V and 3 from J, leaving 20 bases between them. The CDR3 loop reads CASSFGASGPEDTEAFF. In DNA, the CDR3 is TGTGCCAGCAGTTTCGGGGCGTCGGGGCCGGAGGACACTGAAGCTTTCTTT.

This rearrangement joins TRBV9 to TRBJ2-1; the match to TRBD2 covers 12 bases. V was pared by 2 bases and J by 6 bases, with 15 bases of the junction left unmatched. Germline V gene data show CDR1 as SGDLS and CDR2 as YYNGEE. The CDR3 has 19 amino acids. CDR3 residues: CASSVLSRMTSGRGNEQFF. The CDR3 DNA is TGTGCCAGCAGCGTGTTATCCAGAATGACTAGCGGGAGAGGCAATGAGCAGTTCTTC.

The chain combines TRBV5-5 with TRBJ2-2, with 8 bases that match TRBD1. Germline values: CDR1 SGHKS, CDR2 YYEKEE (reference sequence). This CDR3 has 14 residues. With V trimmed by 6 bases and J by 2 bases, 3 bases remained unmatched. For the CDR3, the DNA is TGTGCCAGCAACCAGGGGGCCAACACCGGGGAGCTGTTTTTT. This translates into CASNQGANTGELFF.

Ten or more counts support this clone. The V and J genes are TRBV5-4 and TRBJ2-7, with 7 bases identical to TRBD2. Unmatched junction bases numbered 5, after V lost 2 bases and J lost 3 bases. The CDR3 is 14 amino acids. Germline V gene lookup returns CDR1 SGHNT and CDR2 YYREEE (reference sequence). The CDR3 DNA sequence: TGTGCCAGCAGCTTAGCGGGATATGGCTACGAGCAGTACTTC. This gives the protein CASSLAGYGYEQYF.

The chain employs TRBV29-1 and TRBJ2-7, with 7 positions matching TRBD2. Germline assignment: CDR1 SQVTM and CDR2 ANQGSEA. After removal of 6 bases from V and 4 bases from J, the junction contained 15 bases not matched to a gene. This CDR3 has 15 amino acids. The chain's CDR3 is CSVATPGGGQYEQYF. The DNA for the CDR3 is TGCAGCGTGGCCACTCCCGGGGGAGGGCAATACGAGCAGTACTTC.

The gene calls are TRBV5-5 and TRBJ1-2; D may be TRBD1 (5 bases). Germline CDR1 is SGHKS and CDR2 is YYEKEE (reference sequence). V shed 2 bases and J shed 4 bases, with 9 bases lying between them. The CDR3 is 13 amino acids. The CDR3 spells CASSFWGGYGYTF. CDR3 nucleotides: TGTGCCAGCAGCTTTTGGGGGGGCTATGGCTACACCTTC.

The chain uses TRBV5-1 and TRBJ2-7, with 8 bases fitting TRBD1. The length of the CDR3 is 15 residues. Looked up from germline, CDR1 is SGHRS and CDR2 is YFSETQ. After removal of 1 base from V and 0 bases from J, the junction contained 3 bases not matched to a gene. The CDR3 nucleotides read TGCGCCAGCAGCTTGTGGACAGGGAACTCCTACGAGCAGTACTTC. Translating it yields CASSLWTGNSYEQYF.

V and J are TRBV27 and TRBJ2-7; 10 nucleotides match TRBD1. V shed 0 bases and J 5 bases; nucleotides not matched to a gene: 7. The V gene's germline CDR1 is MNHEY and CDR2 SMNVEV (reference sequence). CDR3 length: 16 amino acids. DNA of the CDR3: TGTGCCAGCAGTTTATCCAATACCGGGACAGGGGACGAGCAGTACTTC. Translated: CASSLSNTGTGDEQYF.

The chain couples TRBV9 to TRBJ2-2; a possible D gene is TRBD2 (6 bases). The germline CDR1 and CDR2 sequences are SGDLS and YYNGEE. Trimming removed 4 bases at V and 4 bases at J, with 14 bases between. This CDR3 is 15 amino acids long. CDR3 in amino acids: CASSPRLGSTGELFF. The CDR3 nucleotides read TGTGCCAGCAGCCCGAGACTAGGGAGCACCGGGGAGCTGTTTTTT.

On this clone: At one of its ends the junction is not consistent with the germline gene, which may arise from a read error. This chain links TRBV14 with TRBJ1-1, with 7 bases aligning to TRBD1. This CDR3 has 15 residues. CDR1 and CDR2 (germline): SGHDN, FVKESK. CDR3 residues: CASSRTTGLKTEAFF. DNA of the CDR3: TGTGCCAGCAGCCGAACGACAGGGTTGAAGACTGAAGCTTTCTTT.

This chain connects TRBV28 to TRBJ1-2; TRBD1 aligns across 12 bases. V shed 5 bases, J shed 7 bases, and the junction held 5 bases outside the gene matches. The CDR3 has 14 amino acids. Germline V gene data show CDR1 as MDHEN and CDR2 as SYDVKM. The CDR3 loop is CASSVRDRGRGYTF. CDR3 coding DNA: TGTGCCAGCAGTGTCAGGGACAGGGGGCGTGGCTACACCTTC.

Concerning this clone itself: A far larger clone differs by one base, so this is likely a read error. This sample includes further DNA sequences coding for the same CDR3. The chain recombines TRBV30 with TRBJ2-2; D remains unclear. The CDR3 is made up of 14 amino acids. With 2 bases removed from V and 0 bases from J, the gap between germline ends came to 7 bases. Looked up from germline, CDR1 is GTSNPN and CDR2 is SVGIG (reference sequence). CDR3 coding DNA: TGTGCCTGGAGTCTCGGACCGAACACCGGGGAGCTGTTTTTT. Translation gives CAWSLGPNTGELFF.

This clone was detected a few times. The chain employs TRBV27 and TRBJ2-5; 13 bases are a match to TRBD2. Unmatched junction bases numbered 5, after V lost 6 bases and J lost 4 bases. The CDR3 has 15 residues. Germline V gives CDR1 MNHEY, CDR2 SMNVEV (reference sequence). The CDR3 bases are TGTGCCAGCAGACTAGCGGGAGGGGGCCGAGAGACCCAGTACTTC. This encodes CASRLAGGGRETQYF.

In regard to this clone: Just one base apart from a much larger clone, this may be a read error. The chain couples TRBV6-6 to TRBJ2-7; D is uncertain. CDR1 MNHNY and CDR2 SVGAGI come from the germline V gene (reference sequence). V lost 4 bases and J 4 bases, leaving 8 bases between the germline ends. The CDR3 is 12 amino acids. The CDR3 loop is CASSSTVYEQYF. DNA for the CDR3: TGTGCCAGCAGTTCCACGGTATACGAGCAGTACTTC.

The rearrangement links TRBV5-1 to TRBJ1-3; D remains unclear. V was clipped by 0 bases and J by 0 bases, with 10 bases between them. This CDR3 has 16 residues. CDR1 SGHRS and CDR2 YFSETQ come from the germline V gene. In DNA form, the CDR3 reads TGCGCCAGCAGCTTGGGTTCAGCCAGCTCTGGAAACACCATATATTTT. Protein sequence: CASSLGSASSGNTIYF.